This T cell receptor (beta chain) was sequenced in a study of blood T cells in healthy people across ages. Whole-study results and caveats: Comparison with aged donors showed that long-lived donors had more naive CD4+ cells and higher diversity.

Each donor supplied roughly 9.1 milliliters of peripheral blood. Trimming took 5 bases from V and 1 from J, leaving 15 bases between them. CDR3 length equals 15 residues. CDR1 MNHEY and CDR2 SVGAGI come from the germline V gene. Primers used in a second PCR of about 6 to 11 cycles were a sample-barcoded 5' primer and a J-beta primer mix. MiXCR was run by TCRdb on the 5' RACE reads, yielding one entry per CDR3 protein. The data show about 1.5 million distinct CDR3 sequences, roughly two fifths seen once. Regarding this clonotype: Its antigen is still unknown.

Sequencing used blood. The chain recombines TRBV6-5 with TRBJ2-7; D perhaps matches TRBD2 (6 bases). The receptor was derived from a young woman in good health. The CDR3 reads CASSGGTLFSYEQYF. In nucleotides, the CDR3 is TGTGCCAGCAGTGGCGGGACTCTCTTTTCCTACGAGCAGTACTTC.